The 28 T cell receptor beta chains below were found in one sample sequenced in a study of cytomegalovirus exposure and HLA in healthy donors. The primer mix had 60 Vbeta and 13 Jbeta primers. Here immunoSEQ multiplex PCR was the method, and the copy in TCRdb shows in-frame clones only, minus some. This table holds roughly 78,000 clones. What was sequenced was PBMCs. The receptors were gathered from a boy aged 10-17 years in good health and CMV-seronegative.

The rearrangement uses TRBV7-6 and TRBJ2-7; TRBD2 agrees at 9 bases. This CDR3 contains 16 residues. Looked up from germline, CDR1 is SGHVS and CDR2 is FNYEAQ. The V segment lost 3 bases and the J segment 5 bases; nucleotides outside the gene matches: 11. For the CDR3, the DNA is TGTGCCAGCAGCTTGGCAGCGTCTAGCGGGGATAACGAGCAGTACTTC. Translating it yields CASSLAASSGDNEQYF.

For this clone: This sample also contains other DNA sequences that code for the same CDR3. The chain is built from TRBV30 and TRBJ2-1, with D perhaps matching TRBD2 (5 bases). Germline V gene data show CDR1 as GTSNPN and CDR2 as SVGIG (reference sequence). The CDR3 length is 15 residues. V was cut by 2 bases and J by 6 bases, with 17 bases left in between. CDR3 sequence: CAWSMRVGRINEQFF. The CDR3 nucleotides are TGTGCCTGGAGTATGCGGGTAGGGAGAATCAATGAGCAGTTCTTC.

This rearrangement joins TRBV18 to TRBJ1-1; D possibly corresponds to TRBD1 (6 bases). Trimming stripped 2 bases from V and 1 base from J, with 17 bases between. The CDR3 runs to 17 residues. The germline V gene encodes CDR1 KGHSH and CDR2 LQKENI. In DNA, the CDR3 is TGTGCCAGCTCACCAATAAATACGGCAGGGGAGAACACTGAAGCTTTCTTT. It yields the protein CASSPINTAGENTEAFF.

The chain couples TRBV18 to TRBJ1-2; 9 bases match TRBD1. Germline V gives CDR1 KGHSH, CDR2 LQKENI. V shed 3 bases, J shed 1 base, and the junction held 3 bases outside the gene matches. This CDR3 has 15 residues. CDR3 sequence reads: CASSPRQGDNYGYTF. CDR3 DNA sequence: TGTGCCAGCTCACCTCGACAGGGGGATAACTATGGCTACACCTTC.

The CDR3 coding sequence is TGCGCCAGCAGCCAAGAGCGGGCAGTCGGGGAACCCGGTACGCAGTATTTT. Amino acid sequence: CASSQERAVGEPGTQYF. The V gene is TRBV4-1, the J gene TRBJ2-3, with D tentatively TRBD2 (5 bases). The ends were cut back, 0 bases at V and 8 bases at J, with 21 bases in the middle. This CDR3 is built from 17 residues. Per the germline V gene, CDR1 is MGHRA and CDR2 is YSYEKL.

The J gene is TRBJ2-1, the V gene TRBV6-4; 11 bases align to TRBD1. The CDR3 extends over 14 amino acids. Trimming cost V 2 bases and J 6 bases; bases outside gene matches: 0. CDR1 is MRHNA, CDR2 SNTAGT, per germline. This CDR3 reads CASSDGTGGNEQFF. Written as DNA, the CDR3 is TGTGCCAGCAGTGACGGGACAGGGGGCAATGAGCAGTTCTTC.

V and J are TRBV7-6 and TRBJ2-7, with D uncertain. CDR1 is SGHVS, CDR2 FNYEAQ, per germline. The ends were cut back, 1 base at V and 1 base at J, with 11 bases in the middle. The CDR3 runs to 15 residues. CDR3 loop: CASSLELSYSYEQYF. The CDR3 bases are TGTGCCAGCAGCTTAGAACTATCTTATTCCTACGAGCAGTACTTC.

The chain uses TRBV5-1 and TRBJ2-3, with 12 bases matching TRBD2. Germline V gene sequence: CDR1 SGHRS, CDR2 YFSETQ. The CDR3 runs to 15 residues. The V segment lost 5 bases and the J segment 6 bases; nucleotides outside the gene matches: 7. CDR3 bases: TGCGCCAGCAGACTAGCGGGAGGTCCCGTGGATACGCAGTATTTT. This translates into CASRLAGGPVDTQYF.

The chain carries TRBV6-4 and TRBJ2-7; a possible D gene is TRBD1 (6 bases). The CDR3 has 16 amino acids. The V gene's germline CDR1 is MRHNA and CDR2 SNTAGT. V lost 7 bases, J lost 3 bases, and 22 bases lay in between. CDR3 DNA sequence: TGTGCCAGCACCAAATTGGCCGGGACACAAATCTACGAGCAGTACTTC. It is translated as CASTKLAGTQIYEQYF.

The V and J genes are TRBV19 and TRBJ2-1; D might be TRBD1 (6 bases). The CDR3 loop spans 13 amino acids. Trimming stripped 7 bases from V and 6 bases from J, with 13 bases between. From germline, CDR1 is LNHDA and CDR2 SQIVND (reference sequence). The DNA of the CDR3 is TGTGCCAGTACCTCTGGACAGTTCAATGAGCAGTTCTTC. Amino acids: CASTSGQFNEQFF.

This chain links TRBV15 with TRBJ1-1; 11 bases match TRBD1. From germline, CDR1 is LNHNV and CDR2 YYDKDF (reference sequence). Trimming took 1 base from V and 4 from J; bases not matched to a gene: 5. CDR3 size: 16 residues. CDR3 in DNA: TGTGCCACCAGCAGAGCCACCGGGACAGGGGGCACTGAAGCTTTCTTT. Amino acid sequence: CATSRATGTGGTEAFF.

This chain connects TRBV29-1 to TRBJ2-2, with unresolved D. Germline V CDR1 and CDR2: SQVTM, ANQGSEA. The V gene lost 4 bases and the J gene lost 0 bases, with 6 bases spanning the gap. This CDR3 is built from 13 residues. The CDR3 region has the DNA TGCAGCGTTGCGGTGGCGAACACCGGGGAGCTGTTTTTT. This gives the protein CSVAVANTGELFF.

CDR3 DNA sequence: TGCGCCAGCAGCCAAGAGGGACTAGCGGGAGGGCCTACCGATACGCAGTATTTT. Translated: CASSQEGLAGGPTDTQYF. The chain links TRBV4-3 to TRBJ2-3; the match to TRBD2 covers 16 bases. Germline V CDR1 and CDR2: LGHNA, YSLEER. The CDR3 runs 18 residues. Losses at the gene ends were 0 bases for V and 6 bases for J; bases not matched to a gene: 6.

The chain has TRBV29-1 and TRBJ2-7; TRBD1 matches at 10 bases. The CDR3 has 14 amino acids. Germline-derived CDR1 and CDR2 are SQVTM and ANQGSEA. V lost 5 bases to trimming and J lost 5 bases; unmatched junction nucleotides: 9. The CDR3, as DNA: TGCAGCGTTCTCCAGACAGGGGGCGCGGACGAGCAGTACTTC. Translated, it gives CSVLQTGGADEQYF.

V usage is TRBV2 and J usage is TRBJ1-5, with a tentative D call TRBD1 (5 bases). Trimming shortened V by 1 base and J by 7 bases, and 8 bases separated the two germline ends. Germline lookup yields CDR1 SNHLY and CDR2 FYNNEI. This CDR3 is 13 amino acids long. This chain's CDR3 is CASSEGRQQPQHF. CDR3 nucleotide sequence: TGTGCCAGCAGTGAAGGACGACAGCAGCCCCAGCATTTT.

V gene TRBV18 combines with J gene TRBJ1-1; perhaps TRBD1 as D (5 bases). CDR1 KGHSH and CDR2 LQKENI come from the germline V gene. V was shortened by 1 base and J by 3 bases, with 9 bases between the two germline ends. This CDR3 has 14 amino acids. For the CDR3, the DNA is TGTGCCAGCTCACCACTCCAGGGTGACACTGAAGCTTTCTTT. Residues: CASSPLQGDTEAFF. Drawing the rest from reference TRBV18 and TRBJ1-1, the complete variable domain is NAGVMQNPRHLVRRRGQEARLRCSPMKGHSHVYWYRQLPEEGLKFMVYLQKENIIDESGMPKERFSAEFPKEGPSILRIQQVVRGDSAAYFCASSPLQGDTEAFFGQGTRLTVV.

The V call is TRBV18, the J call TRBJ2-2; perhaps TRBD2 as D (6 bases). The CDR3 is 14 residues long. Trimming shortened V by 5 bases and J by 5 bases, and 12 bases separated the two germline ends. In germline, CDR1 is KGHSH, CDR2 LQKENI. As DNA, the CDR3 is TGTGCCAGCTCATCGGGGACTGGAACCGGGGAGCTGTTTTTT. Protein product: CASSSGTGTGELFF.

The J gene is TRBJ2-1, the V gene TRBV10-2; 8 positions match TRBD1. The germline V gene encodes CDR1 WSHSY and CDR2 SAAADI. V lost 1 base to trimming and J lost 7 bases; unmatched junction nucleotides: 12. The CDR3 length is 17 residues. This CDR3 reads CASSEFGQGLLGNEQFF. The CDR3 bases are TGCGCCAGCAGTGAGTTCGGACAGGGTCTCCTAGGGAATGAGCAGTTCTTC.

V is TRBV7-8 and J is TRBJ1-2; D is ambiguous. Germline assignment: CDR1 SGHVS and CDR2 FQNEAQ. The CDR3 loop spans 14 amino acids. Trimming stripped 5 bases from V and 3 bases from J, with 13 bases between. The CDR3: CASSPEKLDYGYTF. The CDR3 coding sequence is TGTGCCAGCAGCCCTGAGAAGTTGGACTATGGCTACACCTTC.

The chain has TRBV7-9 and TRBJ1-6, with D possibly being TRBD1 (5 bases). Germline-derived CDR1 and CDR2 are SEHNR and FQNEAQ (reference sequence). This CDR3 region has 15 residues. Trimming took 3 bases from V and 5 from J, leaving 11 bases between them. The CDR3 region has the DNA TGTGCCAGCAGCTTCGTAACAGGAGATAATTCACCCCTCCACTTT. It specifies CASSFVTGDNSPLHF. The full variable domain, completed using reference TRBV7-9 and TRBJ1-6, is DTGVSQNPRHKITKRGQNVTFRCDPISEHNRLYWYRQTLGQGPEFLTYFQNEAQLEKSRLLSDRFSAERPKGSFSTLEIQRTEQGDSAMYLCASSFVTGDNSPLHFGNGTRLTVT.

The rearrangement uses TRBV29-1 and TRBJ2-7, with D unresolved. V lost 1 base, J lost 1 base, and 8 bases lay in between. The germline V gene encodes CDR1 SQVTM and CDR2 ANQGSEA. The CDR3 is made up of 13 amino acids. The CDR3 region has the DNA TGCAGCGTTGAAGGACAAGATTCCTACGAGCAGTACTTC. Protein: CSVEGQDSYEQYF.

V gene TRBV30 combines with J gene TRBJ1-1; D is unclear. Germline CDR1 reads GTSNPN; CDR2 reads SVGIG (reference sequence). The CDR3 has 13 residues. Trimming stripped 4 bases from V and 6 bases from J, with 15 bases between. CDR3 amino acids: CAWTSTAEAEAFF. The CDR3 coding sequence is TGTGCCTGGACTAGCACCGCCGAGGCTGAAGCTTTCTTT.

This chain joins TRBV6-5 and TRBJ1-1; a possible D gene is TRBD1 (6 bases). The V end was cut by 6 bases, the J end by 1 base, with 12 bases between. The CDR3 extends over 14 amino acids. Per germline, CDR1 MNHEY and CDR2 SVGAGI. The CDR3 loop is CASRPTTGNTEAFF. In nucleotides, the CDR3 is TGTGCCAGCAGGCCCACGACAGGGAACACTGAAGCTTTCTTT.

The chain joins TRBV7-9 to TRBJ2-5, with 7 bases matching TRBD2. This CDR3 is 14 amino acids long. The germline CDR1 and CDR2 sequences are SEHNR and FQNEAQ (reference sequence). V lost 5 bases to trimming and J lost 2 bases; unmatched junction nucleotides: 5. The CDR3 region is CASSRVGGQETQYF. The CDR3 DNA reads TGTGCCAGCAGCCGAGTGGGGGGGCAAGAGACCCAGTACTTC.

This rearrangement joins TRBV6-1 to TRBJ2-1, with D possibly being TRBD1 (8 bases). The CDR3 spans 15 residues. Per the germline V gene, CDR1 is MNHNS and CDR2 is SASEGT. V gave up 5 bases and J gave up 3 bases, with 14 bases separating them. For the CDR3, the DNA is TGTGCCAGCAGTCCAGGGGGCGGGAGCTACAATGAGCAGTTCTTC. This encodes CASSPGGGSYNEQFF.

The chain uses TRBV11-2 and TRBJ2-7; D is perhaps TRBD2 (6 bases). The germline V gene has CDR1 SGHAT and CDR2 FQNNGV. V was shortened by 0 bases and J by 3 bases, with 15 bases between the two germline ends. CDR3 size: 16 residues. The CDR3 coding sequence is TGTGCCAGCAGCTTAGAGTGGGGAGGAGGAGACTACGAGCAGTACTTC. Translated, it gives CASSLEWGGGDYEQYF.

The DNA of the CDR3 is TGTGCCAGCAGCTTAGAGGGACAGCTTAGCAATCAGCCCCAGCATTTT. As protein: CASSLEGQLSNQPQHF. The V gene is TRBV7-8, the J gene TRBJ1-5; 7 bases are a match to TRBD1. V trimming: 1 base; J trimming: 0 bases; junction bases outside the gene matches: 3. The germline V gene encodes CDR1 SGHVS and CDR2 FQNEAQ. The CDR3 loop spans 16 amino acids.

The rearrangement links TRBV5-1 to TRBJ2-1; 9 nucleotides align to TRBD2. Trimming cost V 3 bases and J 8 bases; bases outside gene matches: 12. Germline V gene sequence: CDR1 SGHRS, CDR2 YFSETQ. The CDR3 is made up of 16 amino acids. This CDR3 is CASSSVAGVSWDEQFF. CDR3 nucleotide sequence: TGCGCCAGCAGCTCAGTAGCGGGAGTAAGTTGGGATGAGCAGTTCTTC.